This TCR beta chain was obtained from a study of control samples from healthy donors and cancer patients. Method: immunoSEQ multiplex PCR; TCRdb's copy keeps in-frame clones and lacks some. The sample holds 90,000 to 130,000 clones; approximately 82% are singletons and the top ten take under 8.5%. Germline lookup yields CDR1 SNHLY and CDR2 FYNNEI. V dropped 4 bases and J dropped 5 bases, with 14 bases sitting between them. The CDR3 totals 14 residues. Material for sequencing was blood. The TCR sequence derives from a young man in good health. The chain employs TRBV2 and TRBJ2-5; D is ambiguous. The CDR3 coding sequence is TGTGCCAGCAGTGCCTGGGCCCCCTGGGAGACCCAGTACTTC. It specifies CASSAWAPWETQYF.